The 25 T cell receptor beta chains listed next were all sequenced from one sample in a study of blood T cell repertoires in COVID-19. The repertoire was sequenced with immunoSEQ multiplex PCR; TCRdb's copy has only in-frame clones and lacks some. The sample yields some 250,000 clones, about 86% seen once. Sequenced: peripheral blood. The receptor source for this set is a young man with active or convalescent COVID-19.

V usage is TRBV29-1 and J usage is TRBJ2-3; TRBD2 agrees at 8 bases. CDR1 and CDR2 (germline): SQVTM, ANQGSEA. The CDR3 is made up of 18 amino acids. The J segment lost 4 bases and the V segment lost 2 bases, leaving 17 bases of the junction unmatched. The DNA for the CDR3 is TGCAGCGTTGAATTCCCCCTTCAAGCGGGGGCCTCCCCAGATACGCAGTATTTT. Translation gives CSVEFPLQAGASPDTQYF.

This chain joins TRBV7-9 and TRBJ2-7; TRBD2 might be the D (5 bases). V was shortened by 1 base and J by 3 bases, with 10 bases between the two germline ends. The CDR3 length is 14 residues. The germline CDR1 and CDR2 sequences are SEHNR and FQNEAQ (reference sequence). CDR3 DNA sequence: TGTGCCAGCAGCTTAGGAGGGAACTTCTACGAGCAGTACTTC. Translation: CASSLGGNFYEQYF.

The V gene is TRBV5-1, the J gene TRBJ2-7, with D tentatively TRBD1 (6 bases). The V gene lost 4 bases and the J gene lost 3 bases, with 14 bases spanning the gap. Germline CDR1 reads SGHRS; CDR2 reads YFSETQ. The CDR3 is 14 residues long. Here the CDR3 DNA reads TGCGCCAGCAGCCGGGCAGGGGCTGGCTACGAGCAGTACTTC. Its protein is CASSRAGAGYEQYF.

This clone came up once. This sequence joins TRBV23-1 and TRBJ1-5; no definite D call. TRBV23-1 is identified as an open reading frame with a role that is uncertain. The CDR3 is made up of 12 amino acids. Trimming removed 9 bases from V and 0 bases from J, with 6 bases in between. The CDR3 reads CASLGSNQPQHF. CDR3 nucleotide sequence: TGCGCCAGTCTAGGTAGCAATCAGCCCCAGCATTTT.

The chain has TRBV12-3 or TRBV12-4 and TRBJ1-2; unclear D gene. CDR3 size: 13 residues. V lost 0 bases, J lost 7 bases, and 9 bases lay in between. CDR3 sequence reads: CASSLASQIGYTF. The DNA for the CDR3 is TGTGCCAGCAGTTTAGCGTCGCAGATTGGCTACACCTTC.

The chain uses TRBV28 and TRBJ2-1, with 8 bases fitting TRBD2. The CDR3 covers 16 residues. Germline CDR1 reads MDHEN; CDR2 reads SYDVKM. J was trimmed by 10 bases and V by 4 bases; bases with no gene match: 15. The CDR3 sequence is CASSSPAGGAFAEQFF. The CDR3 DNA follows: TGTGCCAGCAGTTCCCCCGCGGGGGGTGCTTTCGCGGAGCAGTTCTTC.

This chain connects TRBV30 to TRBJ2-7; 7 bases agree with TRBD1. Germline-derived CDR1 and CDR2 are GTSNPN and SVGIG (reference sequence). This CDR3 is 18 amino acids long. Losses at the gene ends were 0 bases for V and 3 bases for J; bases not matched to a gene: 17. CDR3 DNA sequence: TGTGCCTGGAGTGTAGATACTCCTCGACAGGGTTGGAACTACGAGCAGTACTTC. Protein sequence: CAWSVDTPRQGWNYEQYF.

Here the CDR3 DNA reads TGTGCCAGCAGCAAAGGGCCCGACAGGTACCAAGAGACCCAGTACTTC. It yields the protein CASSKGPDRYQETQYF. The V and J genes are TRBV21-1 and TRBJ2-5; the table's D call of TRBD1 was not tested on the DNA. TRBV21-1 is designated a pseudogene. The CDR3 totals 16 residues.

This rearrangement joins TRBV6-5 to TRBJ2-2, with TRBD1 as a possible D gene (7 bases). V lost 8 bases, J lost 1 base, and 14 bases lay in between. CDR1 is MNHEY and CDR2 is SVGAGI in the germline V gene. CDR3 length equals 15 residues. The CDR3 nucleotides are TGTGCCAGCGCCCCAGGGGGGCAGAACACCGGGGAGCTGTTTTTT. Protein sequence: CASAPGGQNTGELFF.

The chain is built from TRBV27 and TRBJ2-7; 11 bases line up with TRBD2. Germline values: CDR1 MNHEY, CDR2 SMNVEV (reference sequence). The CDR3 is 14 residues long. The V segment lost 3 bases and the J segment 6 bases; nucleotides outside the gene matches: 4. CDR3 bases: TGTGCCAGCAGTTTCACTAGCGGGGGCGCCGAGCAGTACTTC. Translation: CASSFTSGGAEQYF.

The chain combines TRBV6-1 with TRBJ1-5; 8 bases match TRBD1. Germline V CDR1 and CDR2: MNHNS, SASEGT. The length of the CDR3 is 15 residues. V lost 0 bases and J lost 2; bases outside the gene matches: 0. CDR3 coding DNA: TGTGCCAGCAGTGAAGCGGGACAGGGCAATCAGCCCCAGCATTTT. It yields the protein CASSEAGQGNQPQHF.

Only a few counts were recorded for this clone. The V and J genes are TRBV15 and TRBJ1-4; 8 positions match TRBD1. Germline-derived CDR1 and CDR2 are LNHNV and YYDKDF (reference sequence). V shed 3 bases and J 5 bases; nucleotides not matched to a gene: 11. This CDR3 has 17 residues. CDR3 nucleotides: TGTGCCACCAGCAGCCGTGACAGGGGCTTCCGAAATGAAAAACTGTTTTTT. Its protein is CATSSRDRGFRNEKLFF.

The rearrangement links TRBV4-1 to TRBJ2-1; D is ambiguous. Trimming stripped 1 base from V and 1 base from J, with 8 bases between. Germline assignment: CDR1 MGHRA and CDR2 YSYEKL. The CDR3 contains 15 residues. CDR3 nucleotides: TGCGCCAGCAGCCAAGTCTCGCAGTCCTACAATGAGCAGTTCTTC. It translates to CASSQVSQSYNEQFF.

The sample holds a few counts of this clone. V gene TRBV10-3 combines with J gene TRBJ2-3; 10 bases agree with TRBD1. Looked up from germline, CDR1 is ENHRY and CDR2 is SYGVKD. V shed 8 bases, J shed 3 bases, and the junction held 2 bases outside the gene matches. The CDR3 is made up of 13 amino acids. The DNA of the CDR3 is TGTGCCATCGGGGGACAGGGGACAGATACGCAGTATTTT. Translation: CAIGGQGTDTQYF.

This clone was detected a few times. This chain links TRBV6-2 or TRBV6-3 with TRBJ2-4, with TRBD2 matching over 9 bases. V was pared by 5 bases and J by 4 bases, with 9 bases of the junction left unmatched. There are 16 residues in the CDR3. Germline CDR1 reads MNHEY; CDR2 reads SVGEGT. The CDR3: CASSGLSGGPKNIQYF. The DNA of the CDR3 is TGTGCCAGCAGTGGGCTTAGCGGGGGACCTAAAAACATTCAGTACTTC.

This clone showed up just a few times. The V and J genes are TRBV10-1 and TRBJ2-7, with TRBD1 matching over 8 bases. Germline CDR1 is WNHNN and CDR2 is SYGVQD (reference sequence). V lost 6 bases and J lost 3; bases outside the gene matches: 7. CDR3 size: 14 residues. Here the CDR3 reads CASRDLQGVYEQYF. CDR3 DNA sequence: TGCGCCAGCAGGGATTTACAGGGGGTCTACGAGCAGTACTTC.

V gene TRBV19 combines with J gene TRBJ2-1; 8 bases line up with TRBD1. V gave up 5 bases and J gave up 4 bases; unmatched junction bases: 1. Germline CDR1 reads LNHDA; CDR2 reads SQIVND (reference sequence). This CDR3 has 13 amino acids. CDR3 sequence: CASSGTGYNEQFF. Written as DNA, the CDR3 is TGTGCCAGTAGTGGGACAGGTTACAATGAGCAGTTCTTC.

The chain couples TRBV10-3 to TRBJ2-3; TRBD2 matches 7 bases. CDR1 and CDR2 (germline): ENHRY, SYGVKD. Trimming at V came to 6 bases and at J to 0 bases, leaving 3 bases not matched to a gene. CDR3 size: 14 residues. The CDR3 sequence is CAISGGLSTDTQYF. In DNA form, the CDR3 reads TGTGCCATCAGCGGGGGGTTAAGCACAGATACGCAGTATTTT.

The chain uses TRBV9 and TRBJ2-5, with 13 bases fitting TRBD2. Losses at the gene ends were 4 bases for V and 2 bases for J; bases not matched to a gene: 14. CDR1 and CDR2 (germline): SGDLS, YYNGEE. The CDR3 is made up of 19 amino acids. CDR3 DNA: TGTGCCAGCAGCACCCACCGGACTAGCGGGGGCCCTTTTCAAGAGACCCAGTACTTC. Translated: CASSTHRTSGGPFQETQYF. Together with reference TRBV9 and TRBJ2-5, the CDR3 gives the full variable domain: DSGVTQTPKHLITATGQRVTLRCSPRSGDLSVYWYQQSLDQGLQFLIQYYNGEERAKGNILERFSAQQFPDLHSELNLSSLELGDSALYFCASSTHRTSGGPFQETQYFGPGTRLLVL.

This clone was found a few times. This chain joins TRBV27 and TRBJ2-7; D may be TRBD1 (6 bases). CDR3 length equals 13 residues. Germline CDR1 MNHEY, CDR2 SMNVEV (reference sequence). The V end lost 5 bases, the J end lost 3 bases, and 11 bases lay between the germline ends. CDR3 nucleotide sequence: TGTGCCAGCAGTCCGGGACAAATCTACGAGCAGTACTTC. This translates into CASSPGQIYEQYF.

This chain uses TRBV4-3 with TRBJ1-2; D call uncertain. Trimming removed 0 bases at V and 0 bases at J, with 11 bases between. CDR3 length: 16 amino acids. Germline CDR1 is LGHNA and CDR2 is YSLEER. CDR3 coding DNA: TGCGCCAGCAGCCAAGATCGCGGCTATTCTAACTATGGCTACACCTTC. Protein sequence: CASSQDRGYSNYGYTF.

This clone was counted between two and nine times. The V call is TRBV9, the J call TRBJ2-2, with D uncertain. V shed 0 bases and J shed 5 bases, with 5 bases lying between them. The germline V gene encodes CDR1 SGDLS and CDR2 YYNGEE. The CDR3 extends over 13 amino acids. The CDR3 reads CASSVAQTGELFF. The CDR3 nucleotides read TGTGCCAGCAGCGTAGCCCAAACCGGGGAGCTGTTTTTT. The full variable domain, completed using reference TRBV9 and TRBJ2-2, is DSGVTQTPKHLITATGQRVTLRCSPRSGDLSVYWYQQSLDQGLQFLIQYYNGEERAKGNILERFSAQQFPDLHSELNLSSLELGDSALYFCASSVAQTGELFFGEGSRLTVL.

The chain carries TRBV28 and TRBJ1-1, with D hard to call. The germline V gene has CDR1 MDHEN and CDR2 SYDVKM. Trimming took off 2 bases at V and 8 bases at J, with 9 bases between the two ends. The CDR3 sequence is 12 residues long. CDR3 loop: CASSLRAREAFF. CDR3 nucleotides: TGTGCCAGCAGTTTAAGAGCCAGGGAAGCTTTCTTT.

The J gene is TRBJ1-1, the V gene TRBV11-2; possibly TRBD1 for D (6 bases). V was clipped by 1 base and J by 0 bases, with 12 bases between them. The CDR3 contains 16 residues. Germline loops: CDR1 SGHAT, CDR2 FQNNGV. DNA for the CDR3: TGTGCCAGCAGCTTAGCTCGGGACAAAATGAACACTGAAGCTTTCTTT. It translates to CASSLARDKMNTEAFF.

CDR3: CATSRDNFYGYTF. DNA of the CDR3: TGTGCCACCAGCAGAGATAATTTCTATGGCTACACCTTC. This chain uses TRBV15 with TRBJ1-2; D not certain. Germline V CDR1 and CDR2: LNHNV, YYDKDF (reference sequence). Trimming took off 0 bases at V and 4 bases at J, with 6 bases between the two ends. This CDR3 has 13 residues.